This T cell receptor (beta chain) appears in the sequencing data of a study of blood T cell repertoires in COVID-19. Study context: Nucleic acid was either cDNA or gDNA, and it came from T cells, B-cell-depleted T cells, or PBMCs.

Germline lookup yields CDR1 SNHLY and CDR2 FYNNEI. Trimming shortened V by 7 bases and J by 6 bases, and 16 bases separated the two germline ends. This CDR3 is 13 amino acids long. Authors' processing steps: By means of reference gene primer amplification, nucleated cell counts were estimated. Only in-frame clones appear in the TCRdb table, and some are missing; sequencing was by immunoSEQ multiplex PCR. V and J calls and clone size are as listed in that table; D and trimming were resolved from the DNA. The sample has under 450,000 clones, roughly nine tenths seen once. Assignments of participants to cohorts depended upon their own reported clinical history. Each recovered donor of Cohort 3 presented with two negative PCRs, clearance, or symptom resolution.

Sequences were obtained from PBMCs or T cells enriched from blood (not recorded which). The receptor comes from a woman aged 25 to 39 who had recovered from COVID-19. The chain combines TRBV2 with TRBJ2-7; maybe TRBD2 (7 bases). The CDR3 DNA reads TGTGCCAGCACCGGGGGGCAATCGCTCGAGCAGTACTTC. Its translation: CASTGGQSLEQYF.